Listed below are T cell receptor beta chains from one sample, sequenced in a study of CD8 T cells in Susac syndrome. Each CDR3 protein is one row after TCRdb ran MiXCR on the immunoSEQ multiplex PCR reads. The data show about 130,000 distinct CDR3 sequences, roughly 76% seen once. The material sequenced was CD8+ T cells from PBMCs. These receptors were obtained from a human donor with multiple sclerosis. CDR3s include the opening cysteine and the closing phenylalanine or tryptophan. Fields, in order: clone size, V gene, J gene, D gene, CDR3 DNA, CDR3 protein. The D gene is left open where the match is weak. A row's size may be missing; if present it is once, few, many or a size class.

.,TRBV29-1,TRBJ1-3,.,TGCAGCGTTCGGTTTTCTGGAAACACCATATATTTT,CSVRFSGNTIYF
.,TRBV19,TRBJ2-1,.,TGTGCCAGTAGTGGAGGGTGGCACAAAGGGAGCCCCTACAATGAGCAGTTCTTC,CASSGGWHKGSPYNEQFF
once,TRBV20-1,TRBJ2-2,TRBD1,TGCAGTGCAAAGACAGGGGACACCGGGGAGCTGTTTTTT,CSAKTGDTGELFF
once,TRBV29-1,TRBJ2-5,TRBD2,TGCAGCGTTGGCCCTAGGACAGCGGGGGATCAAGAGACCCAGTACTTC,CSVGPRTAGDQETQYF
.,TRBV10-3,TRBJ1-1,.,TGTGCCATCAGGGACAGCTTGAACACTGAAGCTTTCTTT,CAIRDSLNTEAFF
once,TRBV28,TRBJ2-2,.,TGTGCCAGCAGTCGCGGACCTGGGGAGCTGTTTTTT,CASSRGPGELFF
once,TRBV27,TRBJ2-1,.,TGTGCCAGCAGTCCGTCTACAGGGAACTCCTACAATGAGCAGTTCTTC,CASSPSTGNSYNEQFF
.,TRBV5-1,TRBJ2-3,TRBD2,TGCGCCAGCAGCTTGGTCCAGCGGGAGAGGGATACGCAGTATTTT,CASSLVQRERDTQYF
.,TRBV20-1,TRBJ2-5,TRBD2,TGCAGTGCTAGAGCTACCGGGGAGTCTAGCGGGGCCAAACCCCAAGAGACCCAGTACTTC,CSARATGESSGAKPQETQYF
.,TRBV13,TRBJ1-1,.,TGTGCCAGCAGCTTAGGAATGAGGGGCGAGGAAGCTTTCTTT,CASSLGMRGEEAFF
.,TRBV6-1,TRBJ1-6,.,TGTGCCAGCAGTGAGGGACTCCTAAACAATTCACCCCTCCACTTT,CASSEGLLNNSPLHF
.,TRBV11-2,TRBJ1-2,TRBD1,TGTGCCAGCAGCTTAGGAGGGACAGGGGTCTATGGCTACACCTTC,CASSLGGTGVYGYTF
.,TRBV20-1,TRBJ2-5,TRBD2,TGCAGTGCTAGGAGGGGACTAGTGAGGCAAGAGACCCAGTACTTC,CSARRGLVRQETQYF
few,TRBV29-1,TRBJ1-1,.,TGCAGCGTTCCAACGAGGGGGGGGACTGAAGCTTTCTTT,CSVPTRGGTEAFF
.,TRBV10-3,TRBJ1-1,.,TGTGCCATCTGGACGGGTGAGAACACTGAAGCTTTCTTT,CAIWTGENTEAFF
.,TRBV7-2,TRBJ1-2,.,TGTGCCAGCAGCTTATTTTGGGGGGCGGCCCATGGCTACACCTTC,CASSLFWGAAHGYTF
.,TRBV30,TRBJ1-6,.,TGTGCCTGGAGTGTACTCCGGTCAGGGAATTCACCCCTCCACTTT,CAWSVLRSGNSPLHF
.,TRBV10-3,TRBJ2-3,.,TGTGCCATCAGTGAGTCTAGGACTTCCACAGATACGCAGTATTTT,CAISESRTSTDTQYF
.,TRBV3-1,TRBJ2-7,.,TGTGCCAGCAGCCAACGCCAGGGGCTGATCTACGAGCAGTACTTC,CASSQRQGLIYEQYF
.,TRBV28,TRBJ1-3,.,TGTGCCAGCAGTTCCCGACAGACCTTCTCTGGAAACACCATATATTTT,CASSSRQTFSGNTIYF
few,TRBV7-9,TRBJ2-1,.,TGTGCCAGCAGCTTACAAGGGGGTGAGCAGTTCTTC,CASSLQGGEQFF
.,TRBV28,TRBJ2-3,.,TGTGCCAGCAGCCTCTCCCGCTTCCCCGGGGATACGCAGTATTTT,CASSLSRFPGDTQYF
.,TRBV27,TRBJ1-1,.,TGTGCCAGCAGTTGGGCGGGTAACACTGAAGCTTTCTTT,CASSWAGNTEAFF
.,TRBV11-2,TRBJ1-2,TRBD1,TGTGCCAGCAGCCCCGCAGGGGGAGATTACACCTTC,CASSPAGGDYTF
.,TRBV6-5,TRBJ2-7,TRBD1,TGTGCCAGCAGTTACGAGGGGACAGGGGGCTACGAGCAGTACTTC,CASSYEGTGGYEQYF
.,TRBV24-1,TRBJ2-1,.,TGTGCCACCAGTGACCCGGGGAGGAGCTCCTACAATGAGCAGTTCTTC,CATSDPGRSSYNEQFF
once,TRBV3-1,TRBJ1-2,.,TGTGCCAGCAGCCAGGGGCAGGGGCATGGCTACACCTTC,CASSQGQGHGYTF
.,TRBV30,TRBJ1-5,.,TGTGCCTGGAGCAAGGGGTCGCGCAATCAGCCCCAGCATTTT,CAWSKGSRNQPQHF
.,TRBV20-1,TRBJ2-5,.,TGCGGTGCTAGAGCAGGGGAAGAGACCCAGTACTTC,CGARAGEETQYF
.,TRBV4-1,TRBJ2-1,.,TGCGCCAGCAGCCAAGATTCGCATGAGGGTATTTCCTACAATGAGCAGTTCTTC,CASSQDSHEGISYNEQFF
.,TRBV10-3,TRBJ2-2,.,TGTGCCATCAGTGGATTAAAGGGGGGGAACACCGGGGAGCTGTTTTTT,CAISGLKGGNTGELFF
few,TRBV7-6,TRBJ2-1,.,TGTGCCAGCGGCCCAACGCCAGGGGAACAGTTCTTC,CASGPTPGEQFF
.,TRBV16,TRBJ1-2,.,TGTGCCAGCAGTCCAATCCTACTTCAGAGGCAGGAGTATGGCTACACCTTC,CASSPILLQRQEYGYTF
.,TRBV4-1,TRBJ2-2,TRBD2,TGCGCCAGCAGCCAAGATGGCCCGGGACTAGCGACTACCGGGGAGCTGTTTTTT,CASSQDGPGLATTGELFF
.,TRBV30,TRBJ2-2,.,TGTGCCTGGAGTGTACCAGCAAAGGGAAGAAACACCGGGGAGCTGTTTTTT,CAWSVPAKGRNTGELFF
few,TRBV14,TRBJ1-1,.,TGTGCCAGCAGCCAAGATAGGTCCACTGAAGCTTTCTTT,CASSQDRSTEAFF
.,TRBV6-1,TRBJ2-4,.,TGTGCCAGCAGGGTAAGAGCAGAAGCCAAAAACATTCAGTACTTC,CASRVRAEAKNIQYF
.,TRBV10-3,TRBJ2-3,.,TGTGCCATCAGTGATGGAGGGGGCGGGACAGATACGCAGTATTTT,CAISDGGGGTDTQYF
.,TRBV20-1,TRBJ2-1,.,TGCAGTGCTAGAGATCTGGTAGCGAGCCATGAGCAGTTCTTC,CSARDLVASHEQFF
once,TRBV20-1,TRBJ2-7,TRBD1,TGCAGTGCTCTGGACCGGGACAGACCCTACGAGCAGTACTTC,CSALDRDRPYEQYF
.,TRBV9,TRBJ2-3,TRBD2,TGTGCCAGCAGCGTAGAGGGACTAGCGGGAGAGTCCGCAGATACGCAGTATTTT,CASSVEGLAGESADTQYF
.,TRBV5-1,TRBJ2-1,.,TGCGCCAGCAGCTTGGGCGGGTTGCTTGAGCAGTTCTTC,CASSLGGLLEQFF
.,TRBV6-5,TRBJ2-1,.,TGTGCCAGCAGTTACTCGACTGACGGCGGAATAGCGACTAGCTCCTACAATGAGCAGTTCTTC,CASSYSTDGGIATSSYNEQFF
.,TRBV6-1,TRBJ2-3,TRBD2,TGTGCCACCACACTCCCGCCCTTCATAGCGGGAGTCCCTGATACGCAGTATTTT,CATTLPPFIAGVPDTQYF
.,TRBV6-1,TRBJ1-6,TRBD1,TGTGCCAGCAGCCGGACAGGGGGAAGGTTTTTGCATTCACCCCTCCACTTT,CASSRTGGRFLHSPLHF
.,TRBV6-5,TRBJ1-2,TRBD1,TGTGCCAGCAGTTCCTGGACAGGGGGCGACTATGGCTACACCTTC,CASSSWTGGDYGYTF
.,TRBV5-6,TRBJ2-1,.,TGTGCCAGCAGCTCCTTTTCAATAGAGCAGTTCTTC,CASSSFSIEQFF
.,TRBV30,TRBJ1-6,.,TGTGCCTGGAGTGTACTTTTGATCGACCGCCCCTATAATTCACCCCTCCACTTT,CAWSVLLIDRPYNSPLHF
.,TRBV12-3/TRBV12-4,TRBJ2-3,TRBD2,TGTGCCAGCAGTTCGCCCGGGACTATAAACACAGATACGCAGTATTTT,CASSSPGTINTDTQYF
.,TRBV30,TRBJ1-2,.,TGTGCCTGGAGTGTGGGGGGCCCCTATGGCTACACCTTC,CAWSVGGPYGYTF
.,TRBV6-5,TRBJ1-2,.,TGTGCCAGCAGTGAGGACAGCTATGGCTACACCTTC,CASSEDSYGYTF
.,TRBV29-1,TRBJ1-2,.,TGCAGCGTTCCAGGGATTTTCGGCTACACCTTC,CSVPGIFGYTF
few,TRBV5-4,TRBJ2-3,.,TGTGCCAGCAGCCCTCCCTCAAGGACACAGGCGCAGTATTTT,CASSPPSRTQAQYF
.,TRBV18,TRBJ2-1,.,TGTGCCAGCTCACCGGGGGAGTGGAGGCAGTTCTTC,CASSPGEWRQFF
few,TRBV4-3,TRBJ2-4,.,TGCGCCAGCAGGAATCTCCCGGGGACCAAAAACATTCAGTACTTC,CASRNLPGTKNIQYF
.,TRBV6-1,TRBJ1-2,.,TGTGCCAGCAGTGAAGTCGGGGGAACGGGCTATGGCTACACCTTC,CASSEVGGTGYGYTF